This TCR beta chain appears in the sequencing data of a study of blood T cells in healthy people across ages. Overall study results and limits: Diversity was estimated from one million T cells, and these estimates were considered underestimates. Not knowing donor CMV status may have confounded expanded clonotype changes.

V was shortened by 2 bases and J by 2 bases, with 7 bases between the two germline ends. CDR1 is MNHNS and CDR2 is SASEGT in the germline V gene. The CDR3 length is 13 residues. Turning to this clonotype: What it recognizes is unknown.

Sample-barcoded 5' priming and a J-beta primer mix drove a second PCR of roughly 7 to 11 cycles. TCRdb re-called the 5' RACE reads through MiXCR, storing one row per CDR3 protein. The table has more than 1,000,000 distinct CDR3 sequences, almost 25% seen once. The sample was also reused in another study, on T cells of mothers and their children. In that study: Mother-child pairs who were related displayed a slightly higher overlap than unrelated pairs, a difference that was non-significant.

Sequencing was carried out using blood. This chain connects TRBV6-1 to TRBJ2-7; D gene ambiguous. This receptor was obtained from a girl under 10 years old in good health. The CDR3 region has the DNA TGTGCCAGCAGTGAACCTCTCACCTACGAGCAGTACTTC. Protein product: CASSEPLTYEQYF.